This T cell receptor beta chain was observed in a study of identical twins. The germline gives CDR1 SEHNR, CDR2 FQNEAQ (reference sequence). V gave up 4 bases and J gave up 9 bases, with 19 bases separating them. There are 14 residues in the CDR3. The study, taken as a whole, reports: The conclusions drew on cross-sectional statistical analysis instead of tracking the same donors. Within cord blood, abundant beta clonotypes carried fewer insertions, but memory repertoires showed no such trend.

A template switching step contributed a universal primer site, while unique molecular identifiers were present in the cDNA. TCRdb called the 5' RACE reads again in MiXCR, with one record for every CDR3 protein. The sample contains nearly 250,000 distinct CDR3 sequences, about 7.3% of which appear only once. A word on this clonotype: The antigen remains undetermined.

A further study also used this sample, focusing on yellow fever vaccine responses in identical twins.

The sequenced sample consisted of memory (CD45RO+) T cells sorted from blood. The receptor was isolated from a woman aged 18-30 years in good health. V is TRBV7-9 and J is TRBJ2-7; weak D call: TRBD1 (6 bases). CDR3 sequence reads: CASSSLTGPGGQYF. CDR3 coding DNA: TGTGCCAGCAGCTCCCTGACAGGCCCGGGCGGGCAGTACTTC.